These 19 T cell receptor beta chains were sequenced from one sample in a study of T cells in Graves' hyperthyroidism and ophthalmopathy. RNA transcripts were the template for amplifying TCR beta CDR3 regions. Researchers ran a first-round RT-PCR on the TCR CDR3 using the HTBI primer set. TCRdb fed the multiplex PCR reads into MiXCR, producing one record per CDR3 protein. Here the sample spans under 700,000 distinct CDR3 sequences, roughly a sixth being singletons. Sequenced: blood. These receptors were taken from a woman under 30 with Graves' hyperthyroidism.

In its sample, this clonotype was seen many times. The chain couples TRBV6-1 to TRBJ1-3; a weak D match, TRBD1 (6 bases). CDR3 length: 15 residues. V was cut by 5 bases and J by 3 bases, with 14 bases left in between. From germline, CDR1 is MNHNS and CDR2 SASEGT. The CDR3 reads CASSKGQSVGNTIYF. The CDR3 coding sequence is TGTGCCAGCAGTAAAGGACAGTCGGTTGGAAACACCATATATTTT.

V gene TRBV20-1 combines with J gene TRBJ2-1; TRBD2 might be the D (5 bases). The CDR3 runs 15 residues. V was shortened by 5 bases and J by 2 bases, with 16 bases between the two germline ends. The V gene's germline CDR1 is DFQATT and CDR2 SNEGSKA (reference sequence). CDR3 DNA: TGCAGTGCTTCCCGGGTAGCGTCCCCCTACAATGAGCAGTTCTTC. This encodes CSASRVASPYNEQFF.

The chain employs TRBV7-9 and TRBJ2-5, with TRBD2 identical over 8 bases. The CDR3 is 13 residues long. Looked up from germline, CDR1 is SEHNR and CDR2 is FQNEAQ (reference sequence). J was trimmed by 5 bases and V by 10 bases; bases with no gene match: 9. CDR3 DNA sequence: TGTGCCACCGCGGCGGGGGGTAGGGAGACCCAGTACTTC. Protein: CATAAGGRETQYF.

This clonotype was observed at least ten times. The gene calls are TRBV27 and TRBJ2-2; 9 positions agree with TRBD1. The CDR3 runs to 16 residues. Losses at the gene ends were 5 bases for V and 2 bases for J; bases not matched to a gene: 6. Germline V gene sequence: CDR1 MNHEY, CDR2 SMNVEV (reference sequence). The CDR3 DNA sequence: TGTGCCAGCAGTCGCCGGACAGGGGATAACACCGGGGAGCTGTTTTTT. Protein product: CASSRRTGDNTGELFF.

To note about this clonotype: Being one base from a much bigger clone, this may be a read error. The CDR3 DNA reads as TGTGCCAGCAGAAGGCAACCAAACTACAATGAGCAGTTCTTC. The encoded protein is CASRRQPNYNEQFF. This chain joins TRBV7-9 and TRBJ2-1; D is unresolved. This CDR3 spans 14 amino acids. Per germline, CDR1 SEHNR and CDR2 FQNEAQ (reference sequence). The V end lost 6 bases, the J end lost 3 bases, and 12 bases lay between the germline ends.

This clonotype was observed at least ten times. This chain's CDR3 is CASSRTGGPYEQYF. The CDR3 DNA is TGTGCCAGCAGCCGGACAGGGGGGCCCTACGAGCAGTACTTC. The rearrangement joins TRBV11-2 to TRBJ2-7, with TRBD1 matching 10 bases. The CDR3 sequence is 14 residues long. Germline CDR1 is SGHAT and CDR2 is FQNNGV. Trimming cost V 5 bases and J 2 bases; bases outside gene matches: 3. The variable domain in full, completed from reference TRBV11-2 and TRBJ2-7, reads EAGVAQSPRYKIIEKRQSVAFWCNPISGHATLYWYQQILGQGPKLLIQFQNNGVVDDSQLPKDRFSAERLKGVDSTLKIQPAKLEDSAVYLCASSRTGGPYEQYFGPGTRLTVT.

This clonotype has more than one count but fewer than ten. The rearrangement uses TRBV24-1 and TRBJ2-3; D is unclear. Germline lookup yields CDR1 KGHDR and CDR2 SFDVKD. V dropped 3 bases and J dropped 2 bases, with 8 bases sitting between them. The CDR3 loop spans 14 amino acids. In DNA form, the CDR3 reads TGTGCCACCAGTGATCGACTTATCACAGATACGCAGTATTTT. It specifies CATSDRLITDTQYF.

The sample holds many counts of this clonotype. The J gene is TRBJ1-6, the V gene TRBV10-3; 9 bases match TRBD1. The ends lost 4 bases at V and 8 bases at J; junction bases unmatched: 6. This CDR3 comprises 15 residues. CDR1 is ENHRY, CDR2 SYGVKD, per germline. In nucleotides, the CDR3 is TGTGCCATCAGTGGGGGACAGGGTGTGTATTCACCCCTCCACTTT. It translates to CAISGGQGVYSPLHF.

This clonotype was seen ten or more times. The CDR3 is CASSLGGGPHEQFF. CDR3 nucleotides: TGTGCCAGCAGCTTGGGGGGGGGGCCTCATGAGCAGTTCTTC. This chain joins TRBV7-3 and TRBJ2-1; D perhaps matches TRBD2 (7 bases). Trimming cost V 3 bases and J 8 bases, with 14 bases left between them. The length of the CDR3 is 14 residues. Germline V gives CDR1 SGHTA, CDR2 FQGTGA.

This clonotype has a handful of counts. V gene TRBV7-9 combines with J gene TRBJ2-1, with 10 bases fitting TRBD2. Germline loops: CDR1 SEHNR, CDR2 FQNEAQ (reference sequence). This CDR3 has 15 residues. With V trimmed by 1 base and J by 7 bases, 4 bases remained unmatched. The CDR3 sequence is CASSLGFSGGNEQFF. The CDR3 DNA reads TGTGCCAGCAGCTTAGGGTTTAGCGGGGGGAATGAGCAGTTCTTC.

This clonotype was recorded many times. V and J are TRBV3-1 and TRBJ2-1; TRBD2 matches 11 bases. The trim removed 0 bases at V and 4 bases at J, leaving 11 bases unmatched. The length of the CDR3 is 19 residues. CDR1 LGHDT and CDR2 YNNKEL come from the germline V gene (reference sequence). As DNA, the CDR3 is TGTGCCAGCAGCCAAGACACCCCGCTAGCGGGGGGACGTTACAATGAGCAGTTCTTC. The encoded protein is CASSQDTPLAGGRYNEQFF.

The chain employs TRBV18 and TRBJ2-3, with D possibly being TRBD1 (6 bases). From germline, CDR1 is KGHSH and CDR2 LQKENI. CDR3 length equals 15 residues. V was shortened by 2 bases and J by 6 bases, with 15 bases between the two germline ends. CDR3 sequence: CASSPKTGFFDTQYF. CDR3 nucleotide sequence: TGTGCCAGCTCACCAAAAACAGGGTTCTTCGATACGCAGTATTTT.

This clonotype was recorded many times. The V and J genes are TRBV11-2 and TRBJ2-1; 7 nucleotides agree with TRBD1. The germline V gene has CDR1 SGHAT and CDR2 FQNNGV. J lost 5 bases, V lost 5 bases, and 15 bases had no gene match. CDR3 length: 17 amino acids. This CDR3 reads CASSAIRPGTEHNEQFF. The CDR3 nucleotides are TGTGCCAGCAGCGCGATCCGCCCGGGGACAGAGCACAATGAGCAGTTCTTC. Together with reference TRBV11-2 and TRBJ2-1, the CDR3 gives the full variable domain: EAGVAQSPRYKIIEKRQSVAFWCNPISGHATLYWYQQILGQGPKLLIQFQNNGVVDDSQLPKDRFSAERLKGVDSTLKIQPAKLEDSAVYLCASSAIRPGTEHNEQFFGPGTRLTVL.

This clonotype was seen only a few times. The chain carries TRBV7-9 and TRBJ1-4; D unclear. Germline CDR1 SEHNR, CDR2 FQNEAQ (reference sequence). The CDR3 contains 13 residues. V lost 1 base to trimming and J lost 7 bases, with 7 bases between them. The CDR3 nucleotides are TGTGCCAGCAGCTTAGGGAGTGCTGAAAAACTGTTTTTT. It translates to CASSLGSAEKLFF. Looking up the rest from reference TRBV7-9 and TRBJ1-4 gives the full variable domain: DTGVSQNPRHKITKRGQNVTFRCDPISEHNRLYWYRQTLGQGPEFLTYFQNEAQLEKSRLLSDRFSAERPKGSFSTLEIQRTEQGDSAMYLCASSLGSAEKLFFGSGTQLSVL.

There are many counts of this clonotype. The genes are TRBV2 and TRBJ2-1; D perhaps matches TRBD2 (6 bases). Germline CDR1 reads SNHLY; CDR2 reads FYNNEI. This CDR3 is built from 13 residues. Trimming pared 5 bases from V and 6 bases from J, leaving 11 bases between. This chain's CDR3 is CASSRLEANEQFF. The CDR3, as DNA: TGTGCCAGCAGTCGACTAGAGGCCAATGAGCAGTTCTTC.

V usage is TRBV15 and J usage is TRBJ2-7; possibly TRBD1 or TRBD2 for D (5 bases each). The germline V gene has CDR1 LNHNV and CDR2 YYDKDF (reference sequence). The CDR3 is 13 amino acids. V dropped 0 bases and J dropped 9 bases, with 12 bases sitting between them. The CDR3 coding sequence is TGTGCCACCAGCAGAGATCGGGGCGGCCGGCAGTACTTC. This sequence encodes CATSRDRGGRQYF.

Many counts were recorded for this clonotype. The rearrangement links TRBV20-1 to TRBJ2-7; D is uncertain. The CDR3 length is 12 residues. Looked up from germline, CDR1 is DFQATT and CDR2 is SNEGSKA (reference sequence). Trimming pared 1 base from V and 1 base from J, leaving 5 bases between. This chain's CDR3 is CSARVESYEQYF. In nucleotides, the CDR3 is TGCAGTGCTAGAGTAGAGTCCTACGAGCAGTACTTC.

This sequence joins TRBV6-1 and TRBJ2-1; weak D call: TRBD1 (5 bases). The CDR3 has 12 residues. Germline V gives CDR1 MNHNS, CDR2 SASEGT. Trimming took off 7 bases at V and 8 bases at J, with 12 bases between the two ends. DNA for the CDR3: TGTGCCAGCACCCTTAGGGGCCATGAGCAGTTCTTC. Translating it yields CASTLRGHEQFF.

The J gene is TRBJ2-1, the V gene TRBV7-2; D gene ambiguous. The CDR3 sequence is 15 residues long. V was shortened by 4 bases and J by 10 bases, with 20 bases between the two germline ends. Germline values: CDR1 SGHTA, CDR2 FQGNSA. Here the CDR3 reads CASSSPTRRAAEQFF. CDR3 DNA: TGTGCCAGCAGCTCCCCCACGCGCCGGGCCGCGGAGCAGTTCTTC.